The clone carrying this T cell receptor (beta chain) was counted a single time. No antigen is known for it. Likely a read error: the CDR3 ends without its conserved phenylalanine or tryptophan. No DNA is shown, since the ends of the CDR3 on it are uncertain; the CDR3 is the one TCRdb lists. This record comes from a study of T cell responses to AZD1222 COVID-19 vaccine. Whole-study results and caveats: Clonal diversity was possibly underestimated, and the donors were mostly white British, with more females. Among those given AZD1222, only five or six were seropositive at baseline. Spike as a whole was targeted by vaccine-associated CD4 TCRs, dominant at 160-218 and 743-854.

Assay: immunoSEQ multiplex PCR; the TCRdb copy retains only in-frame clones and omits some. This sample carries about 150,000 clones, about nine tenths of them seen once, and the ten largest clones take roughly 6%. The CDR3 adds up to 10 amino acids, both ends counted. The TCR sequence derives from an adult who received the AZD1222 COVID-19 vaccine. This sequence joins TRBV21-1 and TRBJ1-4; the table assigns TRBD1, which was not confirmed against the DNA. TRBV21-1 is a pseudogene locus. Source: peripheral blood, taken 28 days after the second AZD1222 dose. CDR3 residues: CASNSRGRPV.